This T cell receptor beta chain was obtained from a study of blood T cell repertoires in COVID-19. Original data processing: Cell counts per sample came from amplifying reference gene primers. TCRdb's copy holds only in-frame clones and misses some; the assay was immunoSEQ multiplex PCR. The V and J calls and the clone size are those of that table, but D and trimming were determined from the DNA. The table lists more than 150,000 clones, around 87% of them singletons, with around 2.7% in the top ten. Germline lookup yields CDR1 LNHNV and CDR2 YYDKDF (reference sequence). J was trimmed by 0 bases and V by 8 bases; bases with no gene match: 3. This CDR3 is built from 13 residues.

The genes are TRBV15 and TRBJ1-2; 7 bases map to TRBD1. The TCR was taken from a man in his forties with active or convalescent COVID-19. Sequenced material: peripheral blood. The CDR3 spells CATSGTANYGYTF. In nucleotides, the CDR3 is TGTGCCACCTCCGGGACAGCTAACTATGGCTACACCTTC.